These 2 T cell receptor beta chains were all obtained from the same sample, sequenced in a study of T cell changes during pregnancy in multiple sclerosis. Clones were sequenced by immunoSEQ multiplex PCR, and TCRdb holds only the in-frame ones, with some missing. The sample records 55,000 to 75,000 clones, under 95% being singletons. This sample comprised CD8+ T cells from peripheral blood mononuclear cells, obtained in the second trimester of pregnancy. The source is a female donor with multiple sclerosis, enrolled in a pregnancy study.

This CDR3 is CASSEGGLAGKDEQYF. In DNA form, the CDR3 reads TGTGCCAGCAGTGAAGGGGGACTAGCGGGAAAGGACGAGCAGTACTTC. The chain carries TRBV6-1 and TRBJ2-7, with 13 bases that match TRBD2. From germline, CDR1 is MNHNS and CDR2 SASEGT. The CDR3 loop spans 16 amino acids. The V segment lost 1 base and the J segment 5 bases; nucleotides outside the gene matches: 5.

This clone appeared once. The V and J genes are TRBV4-3 and TRBJ1-2, with D uncertain. Looked up from germline, CDR1 is LGHNA and CDR2 is YSLEER. CDR3 length equals 16 residues. The V end lost 1 base, the J end lost 1 base, and 13 bases lay between the germline ends. The CDR3 DNA follows: TGCGCCAGCAGCCAAGCTCCGAGGGTGGATAACTATGGCTACACCTTC. Its translation is CASSQAPRVDNYGYTF.